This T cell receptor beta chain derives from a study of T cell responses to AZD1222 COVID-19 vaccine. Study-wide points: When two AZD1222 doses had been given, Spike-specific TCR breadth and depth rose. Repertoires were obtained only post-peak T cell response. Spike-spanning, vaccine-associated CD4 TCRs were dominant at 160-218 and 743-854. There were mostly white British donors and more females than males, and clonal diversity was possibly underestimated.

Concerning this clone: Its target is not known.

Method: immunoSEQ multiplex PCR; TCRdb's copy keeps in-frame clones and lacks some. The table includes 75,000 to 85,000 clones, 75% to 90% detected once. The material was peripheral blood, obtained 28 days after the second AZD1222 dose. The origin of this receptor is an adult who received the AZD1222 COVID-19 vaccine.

The CDR3 nucleotides read TGTGCCAGCAGCGAGGGACAGATACCTAACTATGGCTACACCTTC. It codes for CASSEGQIPNYGYTF. The rearrangement uses TRBV9 and TRBJ1-2, with 7 bases fitting TRBD1. The CDR3 is 15 amino acids. The germline V gene has CDR1 SGDLS and CDR2 YYNGEE. Losses at the gene ends were 3 bases for V and 0 bases for J; bases not matched to a gene: 5.